Shown below are 23 T cell receptor beta chains from a single sample sequenced in a study of blood T cells in healthy people across ages. A sample-barcoded 5' primer and a J-beta primer mix were used in a second PCR of roughly 7 to 11 cycles. One entry per CDR3 protein results from TCRdb running MiXCR on the 5' RACE reads. The sample contains some 790,000 distinct CDR3 sequences, around 26% of which appear only once. Sequencing was performed on blood. The receptors were sampled from a woman of 80 years or more in good health.

This clonotype came up a few times. This sequence may be a read error, since a much larger clone differs from it by one base. The rearrangement joins TRBV5-1 to TRBJ2-7, with 11 bases aligning to TRBD2. This CDR3 spans 17 amino acids. J was trimmed by 7 bases and V by 1 base; bases with no gene match: 13. Germline loops: CDR1 SGHRS, CDR2 YFSETQ. CDR3 protein: CASSLSFVAGGLNEQYF. In DNA, the CDR3 is TGCGCCAGCAGCTTGAGCTTCGTAGCGGGGGGGTTGAATGAGCAGTACTTC.

V and J are TRBV10-3 and TRBJ1-2; the D gene is possibly TRBD1 (6 bases). Deletions cut 6 bases from V and 6 bases from J, with 14 bases between. Germline CDR1 ENHRY, CDR2 SYGVKD. This CDR3 contains 13 residues. In nucleotides, the CDR3 is TGTGCCATCAGCGTACAGGGTTTGGATGGCTACACCTTC. Amino acids: CAISVQGLDGYTF.

This clonotype was detected many times. The chain recombines TRBV11-2 with TRBJ2-3; a possible D gene is TRBD2 (5 bases). Germline V gene lookup returns CDR1 SGHAT and CDR2 FQNNGV. V shed 1 base and J shed 1 base, with 12 bases lying between them. This CDR3 comprises 16 residues. This CDR3 is CASSLGSSLRTDTQYF. The CDR3 DNA sequence: TGTGCCAGCAGCTTAGGGTCTAGCCTTCGCACAGATACGCAGTATTTT. The complete variable domain, with remaining parts taken from reference TRBV11-2 and TRBJ2-3, reads EAGVAQSPRYKIIEKRQSVAFWCNPISGHATLYWYQQILGQGPKLLIQFQNNGVVDDSQLPKDRFSAERLKGVDSTLKIQPAKLEDSAVYLCASSLGSSLRTDTQYFGPGTRLTVL.

This clonotype appeared many times. The chain employs TRBV28 and TRBJ2-1, with 7 bases lining up with TRBD2. Germline V lookup: CDR1 MDHEN, CDR2 SYDVKM. There are 15 residues in the CDR3. J lost 7 bases, V lost 7 bases, and 13 bases had no gene match. The CDR3 DNA reads as TGTGCCAGCACTCCCCAGGCGGGGGTCCGGAATGAGCAGTTCTTC. It codes for CASTPQAGVRNEQFF. Based on the CDR3 plus reference TRBV28 and TRBJ2-1, the full variable domain is DVKVTQSSRYLVKRTGEKVFLECVQDMDHENMFWYRQDPGLGLRLIYFSYDVKMKEKGDIPEGYSVSREKKERFSLILESASTNQTSMYLCASTPQAGVRNEQFFGPGTRLTVL.

As regards this clonotype: One end of the junction is discordant with germline, which a read error may explain. The chain uses TRBV6-5 and TRBJ1-1; D gene ambiguous. The CDR3 extends over 16 amino acids. The germline gives CDR1 MNHEY, CDR2 SVGAGI. The CDR3: CAGSYSSGRVNTEAFF. CDR3 nucleotides: TGTGCCGGCAGTTACAGTTCAGGCAGAGTGAACACTGAAGCTTTCTTT.

This clonotype has ten or more counts. The V gene is TRBV3-1, the J gene TRBJ1-5, with 9 bases aligning to TRBD1. CDR1 is LGHDT and CDR2 is YNNKEL in the germline V gene (reference sequence). The CDR3 is made up of 16 amino acids. With V trimmed by 3 bases and J by 3 bases, 6 bases remained unmatched. CDR3 in DNA: TGTGCCAGCAGCCAGGCACAGGGGGCATACAATCAGCCCCAGCATTTT. It specifies CASSQAQGAYNQPQHF.

This clonotype occurred a few times. The chain joins TRBV18 to TRBJ1-1; no clear D gene. V lost 2 bases to trimming and J lost 3 bases, with 13 bases between them. This CDR3 comprises 15 residues. Germline CDR1 is KGHSH and CDR2 is LQKENI. The CDR3 reads CASSPAPSGDTEAFF. Here the CDR3 DNA reads TGTGCCAGCTCACCAGCCCCTTCAGGCGACACTGAAGCTTTCTTT.

Of note for this clonotype: In this CDR3 the conserved last residue, phenylalanine or tryptophan, is missing, so a read error is likely. The J gene is TRBJ2-5, the V gene TRBV13; D is uncertain. The J call may be faulty, since TRBJ2-1 better matches the DNA end. This CDR3 spans 14 amino acids. Germline V gene data show CDR1 as PRHDT and CDR2 as FYEKMQ (reference sequence). The CDR3 sequence: CASSLHRLIETQFV. For the CDR3, the DNA is TGTGCCAGCAGCTTACATCGGCTAATAGAGACCCAGTTCGTC.

The rearrangement links TRBV7-2 to TRBJ2-1, with TRBD2 identical over 15 bases. The germline gives CDR1 SGHTA, CDR2 FQGNSA. V lost 7 bases to trimming and J lost 8 bases; unmatched junction nucleotides: 9. This CDR3 has 16 residues. CDR3 residues: CASNVGTSGGFYEQFF. The CDR3, as DNA: TGTGCCAGCAACGTAGGGACTAGCGGGGGGTTTTATGAGCAGTTCTTC.

This clonotype was picked up many times. The rearrangement joins TRBV7-9 to TRBJ2-3; 14 nucleotides match TRBD2. Looked up from germline, CDR1 is SEHNR and CDR2 is FQNEAQ (reference sequence). Trimming removed 1 base from V and 2 bases from J; junction bases left unmatched: 8. The CDR3 is 19 amino acids. The CDR3 sequence is CASSLGTSGGLLHTDTQYF. The CDR3, as DNA: TGTGCCAGCAGCTTAGGGACTAGCGGGGGGCTACTTCACACAGATACGCAGTATTTT.

A word on this clonotype: Being one base from a much bigger clone, this may be a read error. The chain links TRBV12-3 or TRBV12-4 to TRBJ1-2; TRBD1 aligns across 8 bases. This CDR3 is built from 14 residues. This CDR3 reads CASSYQGAPLGYIF. The CDR3 DNA reads TGTGCCAGCAGCTACCAGGGGGCGCCTTTAGGCTACATCTTC.

This clonotype was seen ten or more times. Written as DNA, the CDR3 is TGTGCCAGCAGCTTAGCCCTCCTCGTCCCCGCGGGCGGCTACACCTTC. Its protein product is CASSLALLVPAGGYTF. J is TRBJ1-2 and V is TRBV11-2; D gene unclear. Germline V lookup: CDR1 SGHAT, CDR2 FQNNGV. V was shortened by 1 base and J by 8 bases, with 20 bases between the two germline ends. The CDR3 contains 16 residues. The full variable domain, its missing parts supplied by reference TRBV11-2 and TRBJ1-2, is EAGVAQSPRYKIIEKRQSVAFWCNPISGHATLYWYQQILGQGPKLLIQFQNNGVVDDSQLPKDRFSAERLKGVDSTLKIQPAKLEDSAVYLCASSLALLVPAGGYTFGSGTRLTVV.

The gene calls are TRBV6-4 and TRBJ2-5; the match to TRBD2 covers 7 bases. Per germline, CDR1 MRHNA and CDR2 SNTAGT. V lost 2 bases, J lost 7 bases, and 4 bases stayed unmatched. The CDR3 length is 13 residues. The CDR3 reads CASSDGPGGTQYF. The CDR3 DNA is TGTGCCAGCAGTGACGGCCCGGGGGGGACCCAGTACTTC.

This clonotype was observed a few times. The chain has TRBV3-1 and TRBJ2-3; D is ambiguous. The V end lost 6 bases, the J end lost 4 bases, and 11 bases lay between the germline ends. The CDR3 extends over 13 amino acids. CDR1 LGHDT and CDR2 YNNKEL come from the germline V gene (reference sequence). CDR3 DNA sequence: TGTGCCAGCAGGACGCGAGGCGCAGATACGCAGTATTTT. It is translated as CASRTRGADTQYF.

This clonotype was seen a few times. Given a much more abundant clone one base away, this may be a read error. The V and J genes are TRBV2 and TRBJ2-5; a weak D match, TRBD1 (6 bases). The germline CDR1 and CDR2 sequences are SNHLY and FYNNEI. The CDR3 has 13 amino acids. The CDR3: CVSSRQAVETQYF. CDR3 nucleotides: TGTGTCAGCAGCAGACAGGCGGTGGAGACCCAGTACTTC.

The genes are TRBV7-2 and TRBJ1-1; maybe TRBD1 (5 bases). The CDR3 is 15 residues long. Per the germline V gene, CDR1 is SGHTA and CDR2 is FQGNSA. Between the trimmed V and J ends, which lost 0 bases and 4 bases, there was a span of 12 bases. DNA for the CDR3: TGTGCCAGCAGCTTAGCAGGTCTCCAGGGCACTGAAGCTTTCTTT. Amino acids: CASSLAGLQGTEAFF.

This clonotype appeared many times. This chain uses TRBV12-3 or TRBV12-4 with TRBJ2-3, with D hard to call. V was shortened by 5 bases and J by 2 bases, with 14 bases between the two germline ends. CDR3 length: 15 residues. The CDR3 sequence: CASSTQEKFTDTQYF. The CDR3 nucleotides are TGTGCCAGCAGTACCCAGGAGAAGTTCACAGATACGCAGTATTTT.

On this clonotype itself: One end of the junction fails to match germline, which may point to a read error. V and J are TRBV7-2 and TRBJ1-1, with D tentatively TRBD1 (6 bases). The CDR3 runs 14 residues. Germline lookup yields CDR1 SGHTA and CDR2 FQGNSA. The CDR3 DNA sequence: TGTGCCAGCAGCTTTACAGGGCCGAACACTGATGCTTTCTTT. It translates to CASSFTGPNTDAFF. The full variable domain, its missing parts supplied by reference TRBV7-2 and TRBJ1-1, is GAGVSQSPSNKVTEKGKDVELRCDPISGHTALYWYRQSLGQGLEFLIYFQGNSAPDKSGLPSDRFSAERTGGSVSTLTIQRTQQEDSAVYLCASSFTGPNTDAFFGQGTRLTVV.

This clonotype appeared a few times. The gene calls are TRBV5-6 and TRBJ2-1, with TRBD2 matching 11 bases. Per germline, CDR1 SGHDT and CDR2 YYEEEE. The CDR3 runs 18 residues. V lost 3 bases to trimming and J lost 0 bases; unmatched junction nucleotides: 8. CDR3 DNA: TGTGCCAGCAGCTGGACTAGCGGGTTAACCAGCTCCTACAATGAGCAGTTCTTC. Its translation: CASSWTSGLTSSYNEQFF.

Many counts were recorded for this clonotype. CDR3 in DNA: TGTGCCAGCAGGATCTTCCAGGGGAATAGCAATCAGCCCCAGCATTTT. Protein product: CASRIFQGNSNQPQHF. The rearrangement uses TRBV12-3 or TRBV12-4 and TRBJ1-5, with D perhaps TRBD1 (6 bases). This CDR3 has 16 amino acids. With 6 bases removed from V and 0 bases from J, the gap between germline ends came to 15 bases.

This clonotype was found many times. The chain combines TRBV20-1 with TRBJ2-3, with 15 bases matching TRBD2. Trimming cost V 2 bases and J 6 bases; bases outside gene matches: 21. The CDR3 runs 21 residues. Per germline, CDR1 DFQATT and CDR2 SNEGSKA (reference sequence). CDR3 protein: CSARKDGSGLAGGLEWDTQYF. Here the CDR3 DNA reads TGCAGTGCTAGAAAAGATGGTTCGGGACTAGCGGGGGGTCTCGAATGGGATACGCAGTATTTT.

With regard to this clonotype: A much more abundant neighbour one base away suggests this may be a read error. This chain joins TRBV20-1 and TRBJ2-1, with TRBD2 identical over 10 bases. The end of the DNA aligns better with TRBJ2-7, so the J call may be wrong. The germline CDR1 and CDR2 sequences are DFQATT and SNEGSKA (reference sequence). The CDR3 covers 16 residues. CDR3 in DNA: TGCAGTGCTAGTCTAGCGGGGGAAAGCTCCTACAATGAGCAGTACTTC. Translating it yields CSASLAGESSYNEQYF.

Turning to this clonotype: Germline and junction disagree at one end, which may indicate a read error. This chain uses TRBV6-1 with TRBJ2-3; D might be TRBD1 (6 bases). The CDR3 contains 14 residues. Looked up from germline, CDR1 is MNHNS and CDR2 is SASEGT. Written as DNA, the CDR3 is TGTGCCAGCAGGTGGACAGATACCACACATACGCAGTATTTT. This codes for CASRWTDTTHTQYF.